This T cell receptor beta chain was documented in a study of blood T cell repertoires in COVID-19. Study background: Samples came from the United States, Italy and Spain, spanning acute and convalescent COVID-19. PBMCs, B-cell-depleted T cells, or T cells provided the cDNA or gDNA that made up the material.

CDR3 length: 15 residues. Per germline, CDR1 SGDLS and CDR2 YYNGEE. Trimming shortened V by 3 bases and J by 0 bases, and 12 bases separated the two germline ends. Per the original data handling: Amplified reference gene primers provided the basis for estimating nucleated cell counts. Data came from immunoSEQ multiplex PCR; TCRdb stores just in-frame clones and leaves some out. That table furnishes V, J and clone size, whereas the DNA furnished D and trimming. The table includes about 25,000 clones, roughly nine tenths detected once. The sample was peripheral blood. The receptor was derived from a human donor in a cohort sampled during active COVID-19. V gene TRBV9 combines with J gene TRBJ1-1, with D maybe TRBD1 (5 bases). The CDR3 is CASSAEGLLNTEAFF. The CDR3 DNA reads as TGTGCCAGCAGCGCCGAGGGACTGCTGAACACTGAAGCTTTCTTT.